This T cell receptor beta chain was obtained from a study of spatial heterogeneity in lung cancer. For the study at large: Each time, sequencing found more beta-chain sequences than alpha-chain sequences.

In the library, each TCR cDNA molecule bore its own unique molecular identifier. In TCRdb, the 5' RACE reads were re-called with MiXCR into one record per CDR3 protein. The sample consists of some 40,000 distinct CDR3 sequences, around 5.2% of them appearing once. The V and J ends lost 5 bases and 1 base, in that order; junction bases with no gene match: 18. This CDR3 contains 20 residues. This sample's time point: sample taken at primary tumor resection. Whole RNA, which was extracted from tumor, nontumor lung tissue or frozen PBMC, was sequenced without any cell sorting. This clonotype appeared a single time. Antigen: not known. With a much larger clone just one base away, this may be a read error. Study conclusions and caveats: Blood contained ubiquitous expanded tumor TCRs more at resection than at follow-up.

The rearrangement joins TRBV12-3 or TRBV12-4 to TRBJ2-5; 11 nucleotides align to TRBD2. Material: PBMCs, obtained at surgery. The TCR originated in a female donor with early-stage non-small cell lung cancer. In nucleotides, the CDR3 is TGTGCCAGCAGTCTTAGACAGGCCATGACTAGCGGGATGATCCAAGAGACCCAGTACTTC. Translating it yields CASSLRQAMTSGMIQETQYF.